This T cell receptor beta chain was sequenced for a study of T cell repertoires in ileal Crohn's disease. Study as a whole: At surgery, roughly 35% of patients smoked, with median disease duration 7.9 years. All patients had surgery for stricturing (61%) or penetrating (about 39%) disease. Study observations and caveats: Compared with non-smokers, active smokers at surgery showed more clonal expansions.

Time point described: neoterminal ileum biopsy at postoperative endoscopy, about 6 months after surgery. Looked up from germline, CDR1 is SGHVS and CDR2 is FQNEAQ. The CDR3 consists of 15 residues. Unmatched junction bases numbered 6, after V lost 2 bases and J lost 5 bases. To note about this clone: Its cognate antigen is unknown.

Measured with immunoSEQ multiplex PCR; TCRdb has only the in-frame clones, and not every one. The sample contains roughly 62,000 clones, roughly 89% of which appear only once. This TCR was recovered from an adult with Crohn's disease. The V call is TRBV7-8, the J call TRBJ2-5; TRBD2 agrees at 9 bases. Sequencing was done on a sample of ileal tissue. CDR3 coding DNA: TGTGCCAGCAGCTTAAGGCGGGGGGGCCTGGAGACCCAGTACTTC. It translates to CASSLRRGGLETQYF.